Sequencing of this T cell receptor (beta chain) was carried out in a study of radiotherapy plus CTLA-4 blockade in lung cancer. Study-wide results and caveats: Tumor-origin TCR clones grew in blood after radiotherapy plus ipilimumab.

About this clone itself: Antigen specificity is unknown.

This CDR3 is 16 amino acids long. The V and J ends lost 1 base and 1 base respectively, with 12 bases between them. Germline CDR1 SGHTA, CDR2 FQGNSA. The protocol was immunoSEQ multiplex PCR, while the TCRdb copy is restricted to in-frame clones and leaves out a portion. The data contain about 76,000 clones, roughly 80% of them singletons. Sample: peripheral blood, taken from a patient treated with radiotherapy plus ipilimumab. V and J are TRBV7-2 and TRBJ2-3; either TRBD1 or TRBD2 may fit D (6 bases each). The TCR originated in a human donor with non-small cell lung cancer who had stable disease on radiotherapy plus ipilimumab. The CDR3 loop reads CASSLGGALGTDTQYF. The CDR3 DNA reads TGTGCCAGCAGCTTAGGGGGGGCTCTGGGCACAGATACGCAGTATTTT.